In this sample, the clone carrying this T cell receptor (beta chain) turned up many times. The target antigen is unknown. The data derive from a study of T cells in Graves' hyperthyroidism and ophthalmopathy. Researchers took RNA transcripts and amplified the TCR beta CDR3 regions from them. Using the HTBI primer set, a first-round RT-PCR was run on the TCR CDR3. In TCRdb, the multiplex PCR reads were re-called with MiXCR into one record per CDR3 protein. Counted here are 300,000 to 450,000 distinct CDR3 sequences, about 18% occurring once; the ten biggest clones make up around 40%. Study-level points and caveats: Classification by a 13 V-J model distinguished ophthalmopathy from stable hyperthyroidism.

The CDR3 has 15 amino acids. Germline V gives CDR1 SGHAT, CDR2 FQNNGV. V was trimmed by 5 bases and J by 1 base, leaving 13 bases between them. Material for sequencing was blood. The chain is built from TRBV11-2 and TRBJ2-3; D perhaps matches TRBD2 (5 bases). The sequence was collected from a man aged 18 to 29 with Graves' ophthalmopathy. As DNA, the CDR3 is TGTGCCAGCAGCCTACCGGTCGGGGGCACAGATACGCAGTATTTT. The encoded protein is CASSLPVGGTDTQYF.